This record looks at one TCR beta chain sequence and its context. These data belong to a study of spatial heterogeneity in lung cancer. TCRdb ran MiXCR on the 5' RACE reads and lists one entry per CDR3 protein. The repertoire holds about 50,000 distinct CDR3 sequences, with about 7.4% as singletons. As to time point: sample taken at primary tumor resection. Frozen PBMC, nontumor lung or tumor provided whole RNA, which was sequenced unsorted. V dropped 5 bases and J dropped 9; count of bases not matched to a gene: 12. Per the germline V gene, CDR1 is MDHEN and CDR2 is SYDVKM. The CDR3 is 16 residues long.

The chain employs TRBV28 and TRBJ2-4; 11 bases map to TRBD2. The TCR comes from a female donor with early-stage non-small cell lung cancer. The sequenced sample was PBMCs, obtained at surgery. CDR3 DNA: TGTGCCAGCAGTGCCACTAGCGGGGGTCCGGGTGGCATTCAGTACTTC. Its protein is CASSATSGGPGGIQYF. The complete variable domain, with remaining parts taken from reference TRBV28 and TRBJ2-4, reads DVKVTQSSRYLVKRTGEKVFLECVQDMDHENMFWYRQDPGLGLRLIYFSYDVKMKEKGDIPEGYSVSREKKERFSLILESASTNQTSMYLCASSATSGGPGGIQYFGAGTRLSVL.